The 24 T cell receptor beta chains below all came from one sample that was sequenced in a study of T cells in Graves' hyperthyroidism and ophthalmopathy. Template material for amplifying TCR beta CDR3 regions consisted of RNA transcripts. Primed by the HTBI set, a first-round RT-PCR was run on the TCR CDR3. From the multiplex PCR reads, TCRdb called clonotypes with MiXCR, one entry per CDR3 protein. The data contain about 590,000 distinct CDR3 sequences, roughly 14% of them seen just once; the ten biggest clones take up under 7.5%. Sequenced sample: blood. The receptors were sampled from a woman younger than 45 with Graves' hyperthyroidism.

The chain is built from TRBV9 and TRBJ2-7, with 7 positions matching TRBD2. CDR3 length: 15 amino acids. With V trimmed by 0 bases and J by 0 bases, 3 bases remained unmatched. Per the germline V gene, CDR1 is SGDLS and CDR2 is YYNGEE. CDR3 residues: CASSVGREVSYEQYF. The CDR3 coding sequence is TGTGCCAGCAGCGTAGGCCGGGAGGTCTCCTACGAGCAGTACTTC. Drawing the rest from reference TRBV9 and TRBJ2-7, the complete variable domain is DSGVTQTPKHLITATGQRVTLRCSPRSGDLSVYWYQQSLDQGLQFLIQYYNGEERAKGNILERFSAQQFPDLHSELNLSSLELGDSALYFCASSVGREVSYEQYFGPGTRLTVT.

This clonotype was detected a few times. This CDR3 is CASSLDWGSSYEQYF. The CDR3 coding sequence is TGTGCCAGCAGCTTAGACTGGGGCAGCTCCTACGAGCAGTACTTC. The chain couples TRBV7-6 to TRBJ2-7; possible D gene TRBD1, 5 bases. Trimming left V 1 base short and J 0 bases short, with 10 bases between. CDR3 length: 15 residues. Germline-derived CDR1 and CDR2 are SGHVS and FNYEAQ.

In DNA, the CDR3 is TGCGCCAGCAGCTCCCCAGGGATGTTGGGGACTGAAGCTTTCTTT. It codes for CASSSPGMLGTEAFF. The chain links TRBV5-1 to TRBJ1-1, with D possibly being TRBD1 (5 bases). The V gene's germline CDR1 is SGHRS and CDR2 YFSETQ. V lost 3 bases to trimming and J lost 5 bases, with 17 bases between them. The CDR3 runs 15 residues.

The sample holds many counts of this clonotype. The J gene is TRBJ2-7, the V gene TRBV2, with 9 bases matching TRBD2. V shed 3 bases and J 4 bases; nucleotides not matched to a gene: 7. The CDR3 is 15 amino acids. Germline V gene lookup returns CDR1 SNHLY and CDR2 FYNNEI. Here the CDR3 DNA reads TGTGCCAGCAGTGACCGGCGGGAGGGCGGTTACGAGCAGTACTTC. Translated, it gives CASSDRREGGYEQYF.

The gene calls are TRBV7-6 and TRBJ2-1; 7 positions agree with TRBD2. This CDR3 is 15 amino acids long. Trimming took 2 bases from V and 8 from J; bases not matched to a gene: 9. Germline CDR1 and CDR2: SGHVS and FNYEAQ. The CDR3 region has the DNA TGTGCCAGCAGCTTACTGGGGGGGGGTTTGGATGAGCAGTTCTTC. Its translation: CASSLLGGGLDEQFF.

The genes are TRBV7-2 and TRBJ2-3; D possibly corresponds to TRBD1 (6 bases). The CDR3 runs to 16 residues. Germline V gives CDR1 SGHTA, CDR2 FQGNSA. The V gene lost 1 base and the J gene lost 2 bases, with 13 bases spanning the gap. This CDR3 reads CASSLEMRTDTDTQYF. CDR3 bases: TGTGCCAGCAGCTTAGAGATGAGGACAGACACAGATACGCAGTATTTT.

Many counts were recorded for this clonotype. This chain links TRBV5-1 with TRBJ2-1; the match to TRBD2 covers 16 bases. The V gene's germline CDR1 is SGHRS and CDR2 YFSETQ. V shed 4 bases and J 7 bases; nucleotides not matched to a gene: 5. The CDR3 sequence is 16 residues long. The CDR3: CASSEGLAGGWNEQFF. CDR3 DNA sequence: TGCGCCAGCAGCGAGGGACTAGCGGGAGGGTGGAATGAGCAGTTCTTC.

This clonotype was observed many times. The V call is TRBV20-1, the J call TRBJ2-5; 10 bases are a match to TRBD2. The V gene's germline CDR1 is DFQATT and CDR2 SNEGSKA (reference sequence). Trimming cost V 6 bases and J 5 bases; bases outside gene matches: 6. The CDR3 sequence is 13 residues long. The chain's CDR3 is CSAGGLAWETQYF. CDR3 DNA: TGCAGTGCGGGGGGACTAGCGTGGGAGACCCAGTACTTC.

The chain is built from TRBV5-1 and TRBJ2-1; 11 nucleotides line up with TRBD2. V was pared by 4 bases and J by 9 bases, with 9 bases of the junction left unmatched. Germline V gene data show CDR1 as SGHRS and CDR2 as YFSETQ. CDR3 length: 15 residues. The CDR3 DNA sequence: TGCGCCAGCAGCAGAACTAGCGGGAGTATAGGTGAGCAGTTCTTC. Encoded protein: CASSRTSGSIGEQFF.

The V and J genes are TRBV5-6 and TRBJ2-1; 13 bases line up with TRBD2. After removal of 3 bases from V and 7 bases from J, the junction contained 7 bases not matched to a gene. The germline V gene encodes CDR1 SGHDT and CDR2 YYEEEE. The CDR3 is made up of 16 amino acids. The CDR3 spells CASSSGLAGPLNEQFF. The CDR3 coding sequence is TGTGCCAGCAGCTCGGGACTAGCGGGACCCCTTAATGAGCAGTTCTTC. Supplemented by reference TRBV5-6 and TRBJ2-1, the full variable domain reads DAGVTQSPTHLIKTRGQQVTLRCSPKSGHDTVSWYQQALGQGPQFIFQYYEEEERQRGNFPDRFSGHQFPNYSSELNVNALLLGDSALYLCASSSGLAGPLNEQFFGPGTRLTVL.

This clonotype was counted only a few times. The genes are TRBV12-3 or TRBV12-4 and TRBJ1-1; 7 bases fit TRBD1. Unmatched junction bases numbered 6, after V lost 5 bases and J lost 3 bases. This CDR3 contains 14 residues. As DNA, the CDR3 is TGTGCCAGCAGTGGGACAGCCATATACACTGAAGCTTTCTTT. Translated: CASSGTAIYTEAFF.

The V gene is TRBV7-9, the J gene TRBJ2-3, with 7 nucleotides matching TRBD2. CDR1 and CDR2 from the germline V gene are SEHNR and FQNEAQ (reference sequence). Losses at the gene ends were 5 bases for V and 1 base for J; bases not matched to a gene: 6. This CDR3 has 15 amino acids. Written as DNA, the CDR3 is TGTGCCAGCAGCGAGACTAGCCGCGGCACAGATACGCAGTATTTT. Its translation is CASSETSRGTDTQYF.

This clonotype occurred many times. This chain uses TRBV7-9 with TRBJ1-1, with D tentatively TRBD1 (5 bases). V was clipped by 2 bases and J by 7 bases, with 11 bases between them. Germline CDR1 is SEHNR and CDR2 is FQNEAQ (reference sequence). The CDR3 runs to 13 residues. Written as DNA, the CDR3 is TGTGCCAGCAGCTTACCGGAGGGACTTGAAGCTTTCTTT. It specifies CASSLPEGLEAFF.

This clonotype was seen ten or more times. The chain links TRBV5-1 to TRBJ1-1, with D possibly matching TRBD1 (6 bases). The germline CDR1 and CDR2 sequences are SGHRS and YFSETQ. This CDR3 spans 15 amino acids. The germline V and J ends were trimmed by 1 base and 5 bases, with 15 bases remaining between them. This CDR3 reads CASSLTGRVSTEAFF. The CDR3 DNA reads TGCGCCAGCAGCTTGACAGGGCGAGTGAGTACTGAAGCTTTCTTT.

About this clonotype itself: This clone may be a read error of a much larger clone one base away. The chain combines TRBV3-1 with TRBJ2-7; D gene uncertain. The V gene lost 1 base and the J gene lost 7 bases, with 5 bases spanning the gap. Germline V gives CDR1 LGHDT, CDR2 YNNKEL (reference sequence). The CDR3 has 11 residues. The CDR3 nucleotides read TGTGCCAGCAGCCAAGTGAGGGAGCAGTACTTC. Protein: CASSQVREQYF.

V usage is TRBV27 and J usage is TRBJ1-5; no definite D call. There are 14 residues in the CDR3. Trimming pared 5 bases from V and 7 bases from J, leaving 15 bases between. Looked up from germline, CDR1 is MNHEY and CDR2 is SMNVEV (reference sequence). The CDR3: CASSPGRNDQPQHF. The CDR3, as DNA: TGTGCCAGCAGTCCGGGCCGCAACGACCAGCCCCAGCATTTT.

Ten or more counts support this clonotype. The chain combines TRBV2 with TRBJ2-7; D might be TRBD1 (8 bases). Germline lookup yields CDR1 SNHLY and CDR2 FYNNEI. The CDR3 covers 17 residues. V lost 1 base and J 0 bases, leaving 16 bases between the germline ends. CDR3 sequence: CASSEEGGTGLSYEQYF. As DNA, the CDR3 is TGTGCCAGCAGTGAAGAGGGAGGGACAGGTCTCTCCTACGAGCAGTACTTC.

This clonotype was seen only a few times. The chain uses TRBV5-4 and TRBJ1-2; a possible D gene is TRBD1 (6 bases). Trimming took off 4 bases at V and 2 bases at J, with 9 bases between the two ends. Germline V gives CDR1 SGHNT, CDR2 YYREEE (reference sequence). The CDR3 loop spans 13 amino acids. The CDR3 sequence is CASSDTGNYGYTF. CDR3 sequence (DNA): TGTGCCAGCAGCGATACAGGGAACTATGGCTACACCTTC.

V is TRBV4-2 and J is TRBJ2-5; the D call may be TRBD1 or TRBD2 (5 bases each). The germline V gene encodes CDR1 LGHNA and CDR2 YNFKEQ. V shed 4 bases and J shed 3 bases, with 15 bases lying between them. This CDR3 spans 15 amino acids. This CDR3 is CASSLGARGEETQYF. The CDR3, as DNA: TGTGCCAGCAGCCTCGGGGCGAGGGGCGAAGAGACCCAGTACTTC.

Here the CDR3 reads CASSLMARVYGYTF. The CDR3 DNA sequence: TGTGCCAGCAGTTTAATGGCCCGCGTCTATGGCTACACCTTC. The chain is built from TRBV28 and TRBJ1-2; D uncertain. The germline V and J ends were trimmed by 2 bases and 4 bases, with 11 bases remaining between them. The CDR3 runs 14 residues. Per germline, CDR1 MDHEN and CDR2 SYDVKM.

This clonotype was counted a few times. The CDR3 is CASSPLAGTSTDTQYF. In DNA, the CDR3 is TGTGCCAGCAGCCCCTTAGCGGGCACTAGCACAGATACGCAGTATTTT. The chain joins TRBV7-2 to TRBJ2-3; TRBD2 aligns across 7 bases. The length of the CDR3 is 16 residues. The ends lost 5 bases at V and 0 bases at J; junction bases unmatched: 8. Germline CDR1 is SGHTA and CDR2 is FQGNSA.

This clonotype was recorded at least ten times. V and J are TRBV30 and TRBJ1-4, with a tentative D call TRBD1 (6 bases). CDR3 length equals 12 residues. In germline, CDR1 is GTSNPN, CDR2 SVGIG (reference sequence). V shed 3 bases and J shed 8 bases, with 10 bases lying between them. The CDR3 protein is CAWSQGREKLFF. The CDR3 bases are TGTGCCTGGAGCCAGGGGAGGGAAAAACTGTTTTTT.

This clonotype has ten or more counts. The J gene is TRBJ2-3, the V gene TRBV11-2; no reliable D call. The CDR3 is 13 residues long. The V and J ends lost 2 bases and 5 bases respectively, with 8 bases between them. Germline CDR1 is SGHAT and CDR2 is FQNNGV. CDR3 coding DNA: TGTGCCAGCAGCTTATGGCGGAAAGATACGCAGTATTTT. Translating gives CASSLWRKDTQYF. Full variable domain (missing parts from reference TRBV11-2 and TRBJ2-3): EAGVAQSPRYKIIEKRQSVAFWCNPISGHATLYWYQQILGQGPKLLIQFQNNGVVDDSQLPKDRFSAERLKGVDSTLKIQPAKLEDSAVYLCASSLWRKDTQYFGPGTRLTVL.

V is TRBV3-1 and J is TRBJ2-2; D ambiguous. Germline CDR1 LGHDT, CDR2 YNNKEL (reference sequence). CDR3 length: 12 residues. Deletions cut 2 bases from V and 5 bases from J, with 3 bases between. CDR3 bases: TGTGCCAGCAGCCAACTAACCGGGGAGCTGTTTTTT. It encodes CASSQLTGELFF.